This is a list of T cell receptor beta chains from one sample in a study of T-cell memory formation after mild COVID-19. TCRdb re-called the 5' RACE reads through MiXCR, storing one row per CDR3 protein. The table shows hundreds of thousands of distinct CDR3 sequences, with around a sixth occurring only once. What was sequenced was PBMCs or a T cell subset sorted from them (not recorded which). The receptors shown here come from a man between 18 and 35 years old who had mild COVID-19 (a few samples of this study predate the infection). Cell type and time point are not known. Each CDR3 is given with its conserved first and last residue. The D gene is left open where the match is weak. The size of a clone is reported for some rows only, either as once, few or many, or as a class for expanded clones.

CDR3: CASSILAGGLPDTQYF
DNA: TGCGCCAGCAGCATACTAGCGGGGGGGTTGCCAGATACGCAGTATTTT
V: TRBV5-1
J: TRBJ2-3
D: TRBD2
size: many

CDR3: CSVSGSTDTQYF
DNA: TGCAGCGTTTCAGGGTCTACCGATACGCAGTATTTT
V: TRBV29-1
J: TRBJ2-3
D: NA
size: NA

CDR3: CASSEVIEQFF
DNA: TGTGCCAGCAGTGAAGTGATTGAGCAGTTCTTC
V: TRBV2
J: TRBJ2-1
D: NA
size: NA

CDR3: CASSPGTLGDF
DNA: TGTGCCAGCAGTCCGGGGACCCTGGGGGACTTC
V: TRBV12-3/TRBV12-4
J: TRBJ2-5
D: NA
size: few

CDR3: CSALRLSYGYTF
DNA: TGCAGTGCTTTAAGACTGAGCTATGGCTACACCTTC
V: TRBV20-1
J: TRBJ1-2
D: NA
size: few

CDR3: CASSQVLAGDTQQFF
DNA: TGTGCCAGCAGCCAAGTCCTAGCGGGGGACACTCAGCAGTTCTTC
V: TRBV3-1
J: TRBJ2-1
D: TRBD2
size: few

CDR3: CASSRNGEETQYF
DNA: TGTGCCAGCAGCCGGAACGGAGAAGAGACCCAGTACTTC
V: TRBV11-1
J: TRBJ2-5
D: NA
size: NA

CDR3: CASSARGAHTDTQYF
DNA: TGTGCCAGCAGCGCCCGGGGGGCACACACAGATACGCAGTATTTT
V: TRBV7-2
J: TRBJ2-3
D: NA
size: NA

CDR3: CASIASGPYTSTDTQYF
DNA: TGTGCCAGCATCGCCAGCGGGCCTTACACTAGCACAGATACGCAGTATTTT
V: TRBV2
J: TRBJ2-3
D: NA
size: few

CDR3: CASKTGREDTQYF
DNA: TGTGCCAGCAAGACAGGGCGGGAAGATACGCAGTATTTT
V: TRBV2
J: TRBJ2-3
D: NA
size: NA

CDR3: CASSFGVPNTGELFF
DNA: TGTGCCAGCAGCTTTGGCGTACCGAACACCGGGGAGCTGTTTTTT
V: TRBV7-9
J: TRBJ2-2
D: NA
size: few

CDR3: CASRPGAGGFSYEQYF
DNA: TGTGCCAGCAGACCGGGGGCAGGGGGGTTCTCCTACGAGCAGTACTTC
V: TRBV6-6
J: TRBJ2-7
D: NA
size: NA

CDR3: CASSQGMTGTSNQPQHF
DNA: TGCGCCAGCAGCCAGGGGATGACAGGGACCAGCAATCAGCCCCAGCATTTT
V: TRBV4-1
J: TRBJ1-5
D: TRBD1
size: few

CDR3: CASSLRRQGFDTQYF
DNA: TGTGCCAGCAGCTTAAGGCGCCAGGGGTTTGATACGCAGTATTTT
V: TRBV5-4
J: TRBJ2-3
D: NA
size: NA

CDR3: CASSASGGRDTQYF
DNA: TGTGCCAGCAGCGCCTCGGGGGGCCGAGATACGCAGTATTTT
V: TRBV9
J: TRBJ2-3
D: NA
size: NA

CDR3: CASSLEVTGGFDEQFF
DNA: TGTGCCAGCAGCTTAGAGGTGACAGGGGGGTTCGATGAGCAGTTCTTC
V: TRBV11-2
J: TRBJ2-1
D: TRBD1
size: few

CDR3: CASSQNRGFQAFF
DNA: TGCGCCAGCAGCCAAAACAGGGGCTTTCAAGCTTTCTTT
V: TRBV4-3
J: TRBJ1-1
D: TRBD1
size: NA

CDR3: CASSLRAVNTEAFF
DNA: TGCGCCAGCAGCTTAAGGGCAGTGAACACTGAAGCTTTCTTT
V: TRBV5-1
J: TRBJ1-1
D: NA
size: NA

CDR3: CASSLSLGGQPQHF
DNA: TGTGCCAGCAGTTTAAGTCTAGGGGGACAGCCCCAGCATTTT
V: TRBV12-3/TRBV12-4
J: TRBJ1-5
D: NA
size: few

CDR3: CASSIDSTQYF
DNA: TGCGCCAGCAGCATCGACAGTACGCAGTATTTT
V: TRBV5-1
J: TRBJ2-3
D: NA
size: NA

CDR3: CASSTSSGTDTQYF
DNA: TGCGCCAGCAGTACTAGCTCGGGCACAGATACGCAGTATTTT
V: TRBV5-1
J: TRBJ2-3
D: NA
size: NA

CDR3: CASSSLGIIRGALGYTF
DNA: TGCGCCAGCAGCTCACTGGGGATAATCAGGGGGGCGCTTGGCTACACCTTC
V: TRBV5-1
J: TRBJ1-2
D: TRBD1
size: NA

CDR3: CASSALQGPGNTIYF
DNA: TGTGCCAGCTCAGCCCTACAGGGGCCTGGAAACACCATATATTTT
V: TRBV18
J: TRBJ1-3
D: TRBD1
size: few

CDR3: CASSQGSAGAYTDTQYF
DNA: TGCGCCAGCAGCCAAGGTTCTGCGGGGGCTTACACAGATACGCAGTATTTT
V: TRBV4-3
J: TRBJ2-3
D: NA
size: NA

CDR3: CASSFIRPEYNEQFF
DNA: TGTGCCAGCAGTTTTATCCGTCCCGAATACAATGAGCAGTTCTTC
V: TRBV12-3/TRBV12-4
J: TRBJ2-1
D: NA
size: NA

CDR3: CASSLEREQYF
DNA: TGCGCCAGCAGCTTGGAGCGGGAGCAGTACTTC
V: TRBV5-1
J: TRBJ2-7
D: NA
size: few

CDR3: CASSLLPGGETQYF
DNA: TGCGCCAGCAGCTTGTTACCAGGCGGCGAGACCCAGTACTTC
V: TRBV5-1
J: TRBJ2-5
D: NA
size: NA

CDR3: CASSFGGSSDQPQHF
DNA: TGCGCCAGCAGCTTCGGGGGCTCGAGCGATCAGCCCCAGCATTTT
V: TRBV5-1
J: TRBJ1-5
D: NA
size: NA

CDR3: CASSYGAGVGTEAFF
DNA: TGTGCCAGCAGTTACGGCGCGGGGGTGGGGACTGAAGCTTTCTTT
V: TRBV6-5
J: TRBJ1-1
D: NA
size: few

CDR3: CASRLGQGLSYEQYF
DNA: TGCGCCAGCAGACTTGGACAGGGACTCTCCTACGAGCAGTACTTC
V: TRBV5-1
J: TRBJ2-7
D: TRBD1
size: NA

CDR3: CASSFSWTGNTEAFF
DNA: TGTGCCAGCAGCTTTTCCTGGACAGGGAATACTGAAGCTTTCTTT
V: TRBV7-2
J: TRBJ1-1
D: TRBD1
size: NA

CDR3: CASSISGPSGNTIYF
DNA: TGTGCCAGCAGTATATCAGGACCGAGCGGAAACACCATATATTTT
V: TRBV27
J: TRBJ1-3
D: NA
size: NA

CDR3: CSARRGSNWETQYF
DNA: TGCAGTGCTCGCAGGGGGAGCAATTGGGAGACCCAGTACTTC
V: TRBV20-1
J: TRBJ2-5
D: TRBD1
size: many

CDR3: CASSVDQGAFYEQYF
DNA: TGTGCCAGCAGCGTAGACCAAGGGGCCTTTTACGAGCAGTACTTC
V: TRBV9
J: TRBJ2-7
D: NA
size: NA

CDR3: CASSLEGIGRGGTDTQYF
DNA: TGTGCTAGCAGCTTAGAGGGTATTGGCAGGGGAGGCACAGATACGCAGTATTTT
V: TRBV7-7
J: TRBJ2-3
D: NA
size: few

CDR3: CASSQSQGAGQPQHF
DNA: TGCGCCAGCAGCCAATCCCAGGGGGCTGGTCAGCCCCAGCATTTT
V: TRBV4-1
J: TRBJ1-5
D: TRBD1
size: few

CDR3: CASSLVGGNQPQHF
DNA: TGTGCCAGCAGCTTAGTGGGCGGCAATCAGCCCCAGCATTTT
V: TRBV11-2
J: TRBJ1-5
D: NA
size: many

CDR3: CASRPDGNYEQYF
DNA: TGTGCCAGCAGACCCGACGGCAACTACGAGCAGTACTTC
V: TRBV12-3/TRBV12-4
J: TRBJ2-7
D: NA
size: few

CDR3: CASSSRRPAASTDTQYF
DNA: TGCGCCAGCAGCTCAAGGAGGCCCGCTGCTAGCACAGATACGCAGTATTTT
V: TRBV5-1
J: TRBJ2-3
D: NA
size: NA

CDR3: CASSLGQRTGAFF
DNA: TGCGCCAGCAGCTTGGGACAGCGGACGGGCGCTTTCTTT
V: TRBV5-1
J: TRBJ1-1
D: NA
size: few

CDR3: CSARDVRQGETEAFF
DNA: TGCAGTGCTAGAGATGTACGACAGGGGGAGACTGAAGCTTTCTTT
V: TRBV20-1
J: TRBJ1-1
D: TRBD1
size: NA

CDR3: CAISESDGNYGYTF
DNA: TGTGCCATCAGTGAGTCTGACGGGAACTATGGCTACACCTTC
V: TRBV10-3
J: TRBJ1-2
D: NA
size: NA